A single sample is the source of the 29 T cell receptor beta chains below, sequenced in a study of T cell responses to AZD1222 COVID-19 vaccine. TCRdb's table, derived via immunoSEQ multiplex PCR, lists solely in-frame clones and lacks some. Among 180,000 or so clones listed, roughly nine tenths were seen once. This material consisted of peripheral blood, taken 28 days after the second AZD1222 dose. These receptors originate from an adult who received the AZD1222 COVID-19 vaccine.

The DNA for the CDR3 is TGTGCCAGCAGCCTACAGGGCCCCGAAGCCACTGAAGCTTTCTTT. As protein: CASSLQGPEATEAFF. The chain carries TRBV27 and TRBJ1-1, with D possibly matching TRBD1 (6 bases). The germline V and J ends were trimmed by 6 bases and 4 bases, with 18 bases remaining between them. CDR3 length: 15 amino acids. CDR1 and CDR2 (germline): MNHEY, SMNVEV (reference sequence).

The chain uses TRBV18 and TRBJ1-1, with 7 bases that match TRBD1. CDR1 and CDR2 (germline): KGHSH, LQKENI. V lost 6 bases and J lost 4; bases outside the gene matches: 5. CDR3 length equals 13 residues. CDR3 sequence: CASSSTGVTEAFF. CDR3 in DNA: TGTGCCAGCTCCTCCACAGGGGTCACTGAAGCTTTCTTT.

In DNA form, the CDR3 reads TGTGCCAGCAGCCCAGGACCACACTACGAGCAGTACTTC. Translating it yields CASSPGPHYEQYF. The J gene is TRBJ2-7, the V gene TRBV7-2; D unclear. Trimming shortened V by 5 bases and J by 3 bases, and 11 bases separated the two germline ends. Germline-derived CDR1 and CDR2 are SGHTA and FQGNSA. The CDR3 is made up of 13 amino acids.

The rearrangement links TRBV11-2 to TRBJ2-1; 7 bases are a match to TRBD1. Germline V gives CDR1 SGHAT, CDR2 FQNNGV. V lost 5 bases to trimming and J lost 7 bases; unmatched junction nucleotides: 11. This CDR3 spans 15 amino acids. The CDR3 is CASSMYRGRPNEQFF. CDR3 sequence (DNA): TGTGCCAGCAGCATGTATAGGGGGCGCCCAAATGAGCAGTTCTTC.

This rearrangement joins TRBV9 to TRBJ2-1; TRBD1 agrees at 9 bases. In germline, CDR1 is SGDLS, CDR2 YYNGEE. J was trimmed by 7 bases and V by 2 bases; bases with no gene match: 7. This CDR3 comprises 15 residues. The CDR3 sequence: CASSVAGTGTNEQFF. CDR3 sequence (DNA): TGTGCCAGCAGCGTGGCCGGGACAGGGACAAATGAGCAGTTCTTC.

This chain uses TRBV19 with TRBJ1-1; TRBD1 agrees at 7 bases. The CDR3 consists of 16 residues. V was clipped by 4 bases and J by 4 bases; unmatched bases: 12. Germline values: CDR1 LNHDA, CDR2 SQIVND (reference sequence). The CDR3 is CASSTQTGKGSTEAFF. The CDR3 bases are TGTGCCAGTAGTACCCAGACAGGGAAGGGTAGCACTGAAGCTTTCTTT.

This clone showed up just a few times. J is TRBJ2-5 and V is TRBV11-3; TRBD2 might be the D (6 bases). The CDR3 consists of 15 residues. Germline CDR1 is SGHNT and CDR2 is YENEEA. Trimming stripped 5 bases from V and 5 bases from J, with 18 bases between. The CDR3 region has the DNA TGTGCCAGCAGCCTCCGGGCGGGGATGTATGAGACCCAGTACTTC. Translated: CASSLRAGMYETQYF.

This rearrangement joins TRBV19 to TRBJ1-1; possibly TRBD1 for D (5 bases). The CDR3 contains 14 residues. Germline V gives CDR1 LNHDA, CDR2 SQIVND (reference sequence). Trimming took 3 bases from V and 5 from J, leaving 13 bases between them. The CDR3 sequence is CASSIEGLITEAFF. The CDR3 nucleotides are TGTGCCAGTAGTATTGAGGGGCTGATTACTGAAGCTTTCTTT.

Note on this clone: One junction end disagrees with the germline gene, perhaps due to a read error. The chain combines TRBV18 with TRBJ2-5; TRBD1 might be the D (7 bases). In germline, CDR1 is KGHSH, CDR2 LQKENI. CDR3 length: 13 residues. CDR3 residues: CASSLRGALGKDF. CDR3 DNA sequence: TGTGCCAGCTCCCTCAGGGGGGCCCTTGGAAAGGACTTC.

The chain uses TRBV12-3 or TRBV12-4 and TRBJ1-2; tentatively, D is TRBD1 (5 bases). V lost 5 bases, J lost 4 bases, and 11 bases lay in between. The CDR3 totals 13 residues. DNA of the CDR3: TGTGCCAGCAGTCAACAGGCCCGCTATGGCTACACCTTC. As protein: CASSQQARYGYTF.

The chain joins TRBV6-5 to TRBJ1-5; TRBD1 might be the D (5 bases). The CDR3 totals 14 residues. Germline V gene data show CDR1 as MNHEY and CDR2 as SVGAGI. V was cut by 4 bases and J by 2 bases, with 9 bases left in between. The CDR3 bases are TGTGCCAGCAGTTCAGGGTCAGGCAATCAGCCCCAGCATTTT. This gives the protein CASSSGSGNQPQHF.

The chain recombines TRBV18 with TRBJ2-3; 10 bases match TRBD2. Looked up from germline, CDR1 is KGHSH and CDR2 is LQKENI. V gave up 3 bases and J gave up 3 bases; unmatched junction bases: 3. This CDR3 has 15 residues. The CDR3 is CASSPASGGTDTQYF. DNA for the CDR3: TGTGCCAGCTCACCTGCTAGCGGGGGAACAGATACGCAGTATTTT.

This clone occurred a few times. The J gene is TRBJ2-1, the V gene TRBV11-3; 11 nucleotides match TRBD2. Germline CDR1 reads SGHNT; CDR2 reads YENEEA. The CDR3 covers 14 residues. V trimming: 3 bases; J trimming: 9 bases; junction bases outside the gene matches: 4. Here the CDR3 reads CASSFTSGSAEQFF. The CDR3 nucleotides read TGTGCCAGCAGCTTCACTAGCGGGAGTGCTGAGCAGTTCTTC.

The chain employs TRBV12-3 or TRBV12-4 and TRBJ1-1; D not certain. The length of the CDR3 is 12 residues. Trimming removed 8 bases from V and 1 base from J, with 8 bases in between. The CDR3 DNA reads as TGTGCCAGCGAAGGGTGGAACACTGAAGCTTTCTTT. It encodes CASEGWNTEAFF.

J is TRBJ2-1 and V is TRBV6-6; 13 nucleotides line up with TRBD2. V shed 5 bases, J shed 3 bases, and the junction held 7 bases outside the gene matches. Germline loops: CDR1 MNHNY, CDR2 SVGAGI (reference sequence). The CDR3 is 17 residues long. CDR3 coding DNA: TGTGCCAGCAGTCCCAGGACTAGCGGGGGCCACTACAATGAGCAGTTCTTC. Its protein is CASSPRTSGGHYNEQFF.

The J gene is TRBJ2-7, the V gene TRBV7-6; D not certain. V lost 4 bases and J lost 7, with 8 bases in between. The CDR3 runs to 11 residues. Germline CDR1 is SGHVS and CDR2 is FNYEAQ. CDR3 sequence reads: CASSSSLEQYF. CDR3 sequence (DNA): TGTGCCAGCAGCTCATCTCTGGAGCAGTACTTC.

The gene calls are TRBV10-1 and TRBJ2-2; the D is unclear. Trimming shortened V by 3 bases and J by 1 base, and 9 bases separated the two germline ends. Looked up from germline, CDR1 is WNHNN and CDR2 is SYGVQD (reference sequence). The CDR3 consists of 15 residues. The CDR3, as DNA: TGCGCCAGCAGTGAAGGAAGATGGAACACCGGGGAGCTGTTTTTT. Residues: CASSEGRWNTGELFF.

The CDR3 spells CASSQEVGGGTEAFF. The CDR3 DNA is TGTGCCAGCAGCCAAGAGGTGGGAGGCGGCACTGAAGCTTTCTTT. The chain has TRBV4-2 and TRBJ1-1, with D unresolved. V was pared by 0 bases and J by 4 bases, with 12 bases between. CDR3 length equals 15 residues. Looked up from germline, CDR1 is LGHNA and CDR2 is YNFKEQ.

The rearrangement links TRBV6-6 to TRBJ1-5; D may be TRBD1 (5 bases). V was trimmed by 5 bases and J by 5 bases, leaving 19 bases between them. This CDR3 contains 16 residues. Germline values: CDR1 MNHNY, CDR2 SVGAGI (reference sequence). CDR3 region: CASSPGEGMGYQPQHF. The CDR3 DNA reads TGTGCCAGCAGTCCTGGGGAGGGGATGGGGTATCAGCCCCAGCATTTT.

The J gene is TRBJ1-1, the V gene TRBV18, with D hard to call. V shed 6 bases and J shed 5 bases, with 10 bases lying between them. This CDR3 contains 12 residues. The germline V gene has CDR1 KGHSH and CDR2 LQKENI. CDR3 sequence reads: CASSSIGTEAFF. The CDR3 coding sequence is TGTGCCAGCTCTTCCATCGGGACTGAAGCTTTCTTT.

The V and J genes are TRBV5-1 and TRBJ1-6, with TRBD1 as a possible D gene (5 bases). This CDR3 has 15 amino acids. Trimming stripped 3 bases from V and 7 bases from J, with 14 bases between. CDR1 and CDR2 (germline): SGHRS, YFSETQ. The CDR3 DNA sequence: TGCGCCAGCAGCTCAGACAGCATCCTCAATTCACCCCTCCACTTT. It codes for CASSSDSILNSPLHF.

The rearrangement links TRBV7-2 to TRBJ2-5; D is tentatively TRBD1 or TRBD2 (5 bases each). CDR1 and CDR2 from the germline V gene are SGHTA and FQGNSA. This CDR3 comprises 14 residues. V lost 4 bases to trimming and J lost 4 bases, with 13 bases between them. The CDR3 coding sequence is TGTGCCAGCAGCTCTCGTCTTGGGGGAGAGACCCAGTACTTC. Translated, it gives CASSSRLGGETQYF.

The chain joins TRBV4-2 to TRBJ2-3; 10 nucleotides match TRBD1. V dropped 3 bases and J dropped 2; count of bases not matched to a gene: 5. The germline V gene has CDR1 LGHNA and CDR2 YNFKEQ. The CDR3 has 16 residues. CDR3 bases: TGTGCCAGCAGCCACCGGGACAGGGGCTTCACAGATACGCAGTATTTT. Translating it yields CASSHRDRGFTDTQYF.

This sequence joins TRBV9 and TRBJ2-3; TRBD1 or TRBD2 may be the D gene (6 bases each). In germline, CDR1 is SGDLS, CDR2 YYNGEE. CDR3 size: 15 residues. Trimming removed 0 bases at V and 4 bases at J, with 12 bases between. The CDR3 region is CASSVVGGRSDTQYF. The CDR3 coding sequence is TGTGCCAGCAGCGTAGTAGGGGGGAGATCAGATACGCAGTATTTT.

This clone was counted once. The chain carries TRBV7-3 and TRBJ2-6, with D hard to call. Germline V CDR1 and CDR2: SGHTA, FQGTGA. This CDR3 contains 15 residues. Trimming stripped 6 bases from V and 0 bases from J, with 9 bases between. CDR3 bases: TGTGCCAGCAGACCTGACCTCTCTGGGGCCAACGTCCTGACTTTC. Translated, it gives CASRPDLSGANVLTF. Full variable domain (missing parts from reference TRBV7-3 and TRBJ2-6): GAGVSQTPSNKVTEKGKYVELRCDPISGHTALYWYRQSLGQGPEFLIYFQGTGAADDSGLPNDRFFAVRPEGSVSTLKIQRTERGDSAVYLCASRPDLSGANVLTFGAGSRLTVL.

The V call is TRBV24-1, the J call TRBJ1-5, with D unclear. Germline values: CDR1 KGHDR, CDR2 SFDVKD. The CDR3 is 12 amino acids. The ends were cut back, 4 bases at V and 6 bases at J, with 6 bases in the middle. CDR3 region: CATSEGSQPQHF. The CDR3 DNA sequence: TGTGCCACCAGTGAGGGGAGTCAGCCCCAGCATTTT.

The gene calls are TRBV19 and TRBJ1-1; D is possibly TRBD1 (5 bases). Germline lookup yields CDR1 LNHDA and CDR2 SQIVND (reference sequence). The CDR3 consists of 12 residues. V lost 7 bases, J lost 2 bases, and 8 bases lay in between. In nucleotides, the CDR3 is TGTGCCAGTATTGGGACTAACACTGAAGCTTTCTTT. Translating it yields CASIGTNTEAFF.

The rearrangement uses TRBV3-1 (or the pseudogene TRBV3-2) and TRBJ2-5; the match to TRBD1 covers 10 bases. Germline V gene sequence: CDR1 LGHDT, CDR2 YNNKEL (reference sequence). The CDR3 is 15 amino acids. The V and J ends lost 1 base and 4 bases, in that order; junction bases with no gene match: 3. CDR3 amino acids: CASSQGTGGGETQYF. DNA of the CDR3: TGTGCCAGCAGCCAAGGGACAGGGGGGGGAGAGACCCAGTACTTC.

This clone came up a few times. The V call is TRBV3-1 (or the pseudogene TRBV3-2), the J call TRBJ1-2; a weak D match, TRBD1 (6 bases). V dropped 4 bases and J dropped 4 bases, with 13 bases sitting between them. The CDR3 spans 14 residues. Germline V gives CDR1 LGHDT, CDR2 YNNKEL (reference sequence). This CDR3 is CASSPRQVSYGYTF. CDR3 in DNA: TGTGCCAGCAGCCCCCGACAGGTCTCCTATGGCTACACCTTC.